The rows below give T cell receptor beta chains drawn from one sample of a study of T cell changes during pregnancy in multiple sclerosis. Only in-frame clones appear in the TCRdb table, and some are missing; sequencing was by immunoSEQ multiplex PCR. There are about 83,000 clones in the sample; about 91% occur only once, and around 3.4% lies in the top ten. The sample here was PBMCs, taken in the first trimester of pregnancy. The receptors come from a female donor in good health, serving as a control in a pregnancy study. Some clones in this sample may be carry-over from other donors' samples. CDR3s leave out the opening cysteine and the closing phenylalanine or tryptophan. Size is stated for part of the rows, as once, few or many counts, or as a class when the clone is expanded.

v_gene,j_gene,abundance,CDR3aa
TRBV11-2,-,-,ASSLGQGGLYEQY
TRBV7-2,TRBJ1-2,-,ASSAYTQGVYGYT
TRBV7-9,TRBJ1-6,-,ASSSRGTEYNSPLH
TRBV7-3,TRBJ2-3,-,ASSLYSGDTQY
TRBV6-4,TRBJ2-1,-,ASSDTVILDRDNEQF
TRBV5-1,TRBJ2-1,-,ASSLDPGGTYNEQF
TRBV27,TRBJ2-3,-,ASSLLGPTDTQY
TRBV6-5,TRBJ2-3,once,ATRGAGTDTQY
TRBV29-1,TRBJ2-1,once,SVELGTSEQF
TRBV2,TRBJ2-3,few,ASSRGITTDTQY
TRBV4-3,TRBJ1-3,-,ASSQGGGGSGNTIY
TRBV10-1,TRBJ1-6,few,ASSDAEPLH
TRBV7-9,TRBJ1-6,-,ASSLGDRGHSPLH
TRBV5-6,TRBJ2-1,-,ASSLLLLAPYNEQF
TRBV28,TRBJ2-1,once,ASSLLRGLAGGSSYNEQF